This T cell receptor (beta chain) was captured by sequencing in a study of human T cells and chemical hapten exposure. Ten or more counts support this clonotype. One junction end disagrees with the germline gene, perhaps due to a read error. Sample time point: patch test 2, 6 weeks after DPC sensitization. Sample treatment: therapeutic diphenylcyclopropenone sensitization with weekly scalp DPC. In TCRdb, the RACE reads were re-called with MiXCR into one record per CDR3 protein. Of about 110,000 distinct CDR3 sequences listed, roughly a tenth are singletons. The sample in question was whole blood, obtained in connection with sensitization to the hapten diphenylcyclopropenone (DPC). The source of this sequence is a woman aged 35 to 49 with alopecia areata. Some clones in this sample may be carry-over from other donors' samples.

The CDR3 sequence is CASSLGTGQGGYEQYF. The CDR3 DNA reads as TGTGCTAGCAGCTTAGGAACCGGACAAGGAGGCTACGAGCAGTACTTC. V is TRBV7-7 and J is TRBJ2-7; D could derive from TRBD1 or TRBD2 (5 bases each). The CDR3 contains 16 residues. Germline CDR1 is SSHAT and CDR2 is FNYEAQ (reference sequence).